The source of this TCR beta chain is a study of shared clonotypes between healthy human individuals. General study results and limits: Relative to clonotypes present in all four donors, those not shared had lower generation probabilities. Naive subsets generally had larger estimated richness than memory subsets.

Naive CD8 cells comprised CD45RO-negative, CCR7-positively selected cells, excluding terminally differentiated effector memory CD45RA+ cells. Sequencing used immunoSEQ multiplex PCR; TCRdb keeps in-frame clones, though not all of them. This repertoire shows under 700,000 clones, approximately 95% found once; its top ten account for over 0.1%. On this clone itself: Its specificity is unknown.

CDR1 and CDR2 (germline): MNHNY, SVGAGI (reference sequence). The CDR3 extends over 12 amino acids. The V and J ends lost 8 bases and 3 bases respectively, with 10 bases between them. The sequence came from a young woman in good health. The source material was naive CD8+ T cells sorted from blood. The chain has TRBV6-6 and TRBJ1-2; tentatively, D is TRBD1 (5 bases). CDR3 DNA sequence: TGTGCCAGCGGGACCCCGGACTATGGCTACACCTTC. The encoded protein is CASGTPDYGYTF.